One and the same sample provided the 22 T cell receptor beta chains below, sequenced in a study of blood T cell repertoires in COVID-19. This table comes from immunoSEQ multiplex PCR, and its TCRdb copy is limited to in-frame clones, with some not included. The table has about 200,000 clones, approximately 86% seen once. The specimen was PBMCs or T cells enriched from blood (not recorded which). The source is a woman aged 25-40 years who had been exposed to COVID-19.

V gene TRBV6-5 combines with J gene TRBJ2-7, with TRBD1 matching over 10 bases. Germline values: CDR1 MNHEY, CDR2 SVGAGI. This CDR3 is 16 amino acids long. Unmatched junction bases numbered 6, after V lost 2 bases and J lost 2 bases. CDR3 region: CASSYAGTGVPYEQYF. The DNA for the CDR3 is TGTGCCAGCAGTTACGCCGGGACAGGGGTTCCCTACGAGCAGTACTTC.

This chain joins TRBV9 and TRBJ1-3, with 9 bases matching TRBD1. The junction had 8 bases not matched to a gene; V was cut back by 2 bases and J by 2 bases. Germline V CDR1 and CDR2: SGDLS, YYNGEE. The CDR3 has 17 amino acids. CDR3 DNA sequence: TGTGCCAGCAGCGTCCAAATCGGGACAGGGACTGGAAACACCATATATTTT. It is translated as CASSVQIGTGTGNTIYF.

This rearrangement joins TRBV30 to TRBJ2-3, with a weak D call TRBD1 (5 bases). Looked up from germline, CDR1 is GTSNPN and CDR2 is SVGIG (reference sequence). This CDR3 is built from 15 residues. Trimming took off 7 bases at V and 0 bases at J, with 17 bases between the two ends. In nucleotides, the CDR3 is TGTGCCTCCGGGTGGGGCCTAACTAGCACAGATACGCAGTATTTT. Translation gives CASGWGLTSTDTQYF.

The genes are TRBV19 and TRBJ1-1; D is ambiguous. The CDR3 runs to 14 residues. Trimming took 0 bases from V and 1 from J, leaving 6 bases between them. Germline CDR1 reads LNHDA; CDR2 reads SQIVND (reference sequence). The DNA for the CDR3 is TGTGCCAGTAGTATAGACGGGGAGAACACTGAAGCTTTCTTT. Encoded protein: CASSIDGENTEAFF.

The J gene is TRBJ1-1, the V gene TRBV19; D possibly corresponds to TRBD1 (5 bases). CDR1 and CDR2 from the germline V gene are LNHDA and SQIVND (reference sequence). Trimming removed 7 bases at V and 5 bases at J, with 20 bases between. This CDR3 comprises 15 residues. The CDR3 DNA is TGTGCCAGTACCTCCTGGGAGGGGAGGCTAACTGAAGCTTTCTTT. It encodes CASTSWEGRLTEAFF.

This chain connects TRBV2 to TRBJ1-2; no definite D call. In germline, CDR1 is SNHLY, CDR2 FYNNEI. The V gene lost 4 bases and the J gene lost 7 bases, with 13 bases spanning the gap. The CDR3 totals 13 residues. CDR3 coding DNA: TGTGCCAGCAGTGTCCCCTCGCGGGGTGGCTACACCTTC. Its translation: CASSVPSRGGYTF.

The chain combines TRBV11-2 with TRBJ1-5; possibly TRBD1 for D (6 bases). The V end lost 5 bases, the J end lost 3 bases, and 8 bases lay between the germline ends. The CDR3 sequence is 13 residues long. The germline gives CDR1 SGHAT, CDR2 FQNNGV. This chain's CDR3 is CASSPGHNQPQHF. DNA of the CDR3: TGTGCCAGCAGCCCGGGACACAATCAGCCCCAGCATTTT.

V gene TRBV28 combines with J gene TRBJ2-1; no firm D call. Between the trimmed V and J ends, which lost 3 bases and 4 bases, there was a span of 7 bases. Germline values: CDR1 MDHEN, CDR2 SYDVKM. This CDR3 has 13 amino acids. CDR3 DNA: TGTGCCAGCAGTTTTCCGGGTTACAATGAGCAGTTCTTC. This sequence encodes CASSFPGYNEQFF.

V usage is TRBV3-1 (or the pseudogene TRBV3-2) and J usage is TRBJ2-7; TRBD2 is a possible D gene (6 bases). Germline V lookup: CDR1 LGHDT, CDR2 YNNKEL (reference sequence). This CDR3 is built from 15 residues. The V gene lost 5 bases and the J gene lost 0 bases, with 14 bases spanning the gap. The CDR3 nucleotides are TGTGCCAGCAGCTCGGGACTTGGGATCTCCTACGAGCAGTACTTC. Its protein product is CASSSGLGISYEQYF.

The CDR3 region has the DNA TGTGCCTGGTCGAGAGTCTCCGGGTCGGGGAATGAGCAGTTCTTC. This translates into CAWSRVSGSGNEQFF. V is TRBV30 and J is TRBJ2-1, with D possibly TRBD2 on 5 matching bases. The ends were cut back, 5 bases at V and 7 bases at J, with 21 bases in the middle. The CDR3 contains 15 residues. Germline CDR1 reads GTSNPN; CDR2 reads SVGIG (reference sequence).

This clone was observed a single time. The V call is TRBV10-1, the J call TRBJ2-3; the D gene is possibly TRBD2 (6 bases). Germline V gene sequence: CDR1 WNHNN, CDR2 SYGVQD (reference sequence). The length of the CDR3 is 14 residues. Trimming took 0 bases from V and 11 from J, leaving 15 bases between them. CDR3 loop: CASSESGAGGKQYF. CDR3 DNA sequence: TGCGCCAGCAGTGAGTCCGGGGCTGGAGGGAAGCAGTATTTT.

The V call is TRBV29-1, the J call TRBJ2-7; TRBD2 matches at 7 bases. Per germline, CDR1 SQVTM and CDR2 ANQGSEA. V trimming: 6 bases; J trimming: 5 bases; junction bases outside the gene matches: 13. There are 14 residues in the CDR3. CDR3 region: CSVRFEGLRDEQYF. The CDR3 DNA reads as TGCAGCGTCCGCTTCGAGGGACTAAGGGACGAGCAGTACTTC.

The chain links TRBV6-5 to TRBJ1-5, with D maybe TRBD1 (6 bases). The V end was cut by 6 bases, the J end by 6 bases, with 15 bases between. Germline CDR1 and CDR2: MNHEY and SVGAGI. CDR3 length equals 14 residues. For the CDR3, the DNA is TGTGCCAGCAGCCGACAGGCGGCGGCTCAGCCCCAGCATTTT. Translated, it gives CASSRQAAAQPQHF.

This chain's CDR3 is CASSPSGTSGWDTQYF. CDR3 sequence (DNA): TGTGCCAGCAGCCCATCAGGGACTAGCGGGTGGGATACGCAGTATTTT. The V call is TRBV4-2, the J call TRBJ2-3; TRBD2 matches at 12 bases. In germline, CDR1 is LGHNA, CDR2 YNFKEQ. This CDR3 spans 16 amino acids. V shed 4 bases and J 6 bases; nucleotides not matched to a gene: 8.

The sample holds one count of this clone. The chain joins TRBV2 to TRBJ2-2; TRBD1 matches 8 bases. V lost 6 bases, J lost 5 bases, and 5 bases stayed unmatched. This CDR3 has 14 residues. The germline gives CDR1 SNHLY, CDR2 FYNNEI. The chain's CDR3 is CASRSGGVTGELFF. The CDR3 nucleotides read TGTGCCAGCAGGTCAGGGGGCGTAACCGGGGAGCTGTTTTTT.

This clone was seen only a few times. V gene TRBV19 combines with J gene TRBJ1-2, with TRBD1 identical over 9 bases. The V and J ends lost 7 bases and 3 bases, in that order; junction bases with no gene match: 12. Germline V gene data show CDR1 as LNHDA and CDR2 as SQIVND (reference sequence). The CDR3 contains 16 residues. The CDR3 reads CASTPTGGLLDYGYTF. In DNA form, the CDR3 reads TGTGCCAGTACCCCCACAGGGGGCTTGCTGGACTATGGCTACACCTTC.

V and J are TRBV14 and TRBJ1-3; D possibly corresponds to TRBD1 (5 bases). This CDR3 is 17 amino acids long. Germline lookup yields CDR1 SGHDN and CDR2 FVKESK. V dropped 1 base and J dropped 2 bases, with 15 bases sitting between them. CDR3 nucleotides: TGTGCCAGCAGCCAAGGGGTCGGGGGATCGGCTGGAAACACCATATATTTT. This encodes CASSQGVGGSAGNTIYF.

The rearrangement joins TRBV2 to TRBJ1-2, with a possible D match to TRBD1 (6 bases). Germline-derived CDR1 and CDR2 are SNHLY and FYNNEI. V shed 3 bases and J shed 7 bases, with 9 bases lying between them. The CDR3 is 12 residues long. CDR3 nucleotides: TGTGCCAGCAGTGACAGGGGTGGTGGCTACACCTTC. The encoded protein is CASSDRGGGYTF.

The rearrangement uses TRBV4-2 and TRBJ2-2, with 8 bases lining up with TRBD2. After removal of 1 base from V and 4 bases from J, the junction contained 5 bases not matched to a gene. The CDR3 spans 16 residues. Germline V gene data show CDR1 as LGHNA and CDR2 as YNFKEQ. The DNA of the CDR3 is TGTGCCAGCAGCCAAGCATACGGGACTAGCACCGGGGAGCTGTTTTTT. Encoded protein: CASSQAYGTSTGELFF.

The chain couples TRBV2 to TRBJ2-5; 16 bases agree with TRBD2. Looked up from germline, CDR1 is SNHLY and CDR2 is FYNNEI. J was trimmed by 2 bases and V by 11 bases; bases with no gene match: 8. The CDR3 spans 16 residues. CDR3 in amino acids: CAGMGLAGGIQETQYF. The CDR3 bases are TGTGCCGGCATGGGACTAGCGGGGGGGATTCAAGAGACCCAGTACTTC.

This chain joins TRBV5-1 and TRBJ2-3; D is possibly TRBD1 (7 bases). The ends were cut back, 6 bases at V and 7 bases at J, with 15 bases in the middle. Per germline, CDR1 SGHRS and CDR2 YFSETQ. The CDR3 has 13 residues. In DNA, the CDR3 is TGCGCCAGCACCGGACAGGAGGGTTATACGCAGTATTTT. Amino acids: CASTGQEGYTQYF.

V gene TRBV9 combines with J gene TRBJ2-7; TRBD1 is a possible D gene (5 bases). CDR1 is SGDLS, CDR2 YYNGEE, per germline. The CDR3 has 12 residues. Trimming pared 0 bases from V and 6 bases from J, leaving 7 bases between. The DNA of the CDR3 is TGTGCCAGCAGCGTAGGAAGGGGCGAGCAGTACTTC. Translated: CASSVGRGEQYF. Filled out from reference TRBV9 and TRBJ2-7, the complete variable domain reads DSGVTQTPKHLITATGQRVTLRCSPRSGDLSVYWYQQSLDQGLQFLIQYYNGEERAKGNILERFSAQQFPDLHSELNLSSLELGDSALYFCASSVGRGEQYFGPGTRLTVT.